What follows are 18 T cell receptor beta chains derived from one specimen sequenced in a study of glioma-infiltrating T cells. Using RNA template, CDR3s of TCR alpha and beta were amplified with iRepertoire arm-PCR. TCRdb independently ran MiXCR on the multiplex PCR reads; one entry per CDR3 protein. There are 150,000 to 200,000 distinct CDR3 sequences in the sample; approximately 30% occur only once, and around 20% lies in the top ten. Material: glioma tissue, nonneoplastic brain tissue, or PBMCs (not recorded which). The receptors originated from a human donor with low-grade glioma or glioblastoma, undergoing nonglioma brain surgery, or in good health (not recorded which).

This clonotype was seen a single time. A much larger clone differs from this one at a single base, so this may be a read error. The chain has TRBV7-2 and TRBJ2-7; 7 bases align to TRBD2. The CDR3 length is 17 residues. Trimming took 6 bases from V and 3 from J; bases not matched to a gene: 17. The germline CDR1 and CDR2 sequences are SGHTA and FQGNSA. Written as DNA, the CDR3 is TGTGCCAGCAGTCCTTTCGGGAGGACCAATGGGATCTACGAGCAGTACTTC. It is translated as CASSPFGRTNGIYEQYF.

This clonotype was counted many times. The chain employs TRBV7-8 and TRBJ2-1, with 9 positions matching TRBD1. The CDR3 runs 15 residues. Trimming took 5 bases from V and 6 from J; bases not matched to a gene: 8. Germline CDR1 SGHVS, CDR2 FQNEAQ. The CDR3 reads CASSLGDRVGNEQFF. CDR3 coding DNA: TGTGCCAGCAGCCTTGGGGACAGGGTCGGCAATGAGCAGTTCTTC. Full variable domain (outside the CDR3, taken from reference TRBV7-8 and TRBJ2-1): GAGVSQSPRYKVAKRGQDVALRCDPISGHVSLFWYQQALGQGPEFLTYFQNEAQLDKSGLPSDRFFAERPEGSVSTLKIQRTQQEDSAVYLCASSLGDRVGNEQFFGPGTRLTVL.

In regard to this clonotype: One junction end disagrees with the germline gene, perhaps due to a read error. The chain is built from TRBV11-2 and TRBJ2-3; no clear D. This CDR3 contains 13 residues. CDR1 and CDR2 (germline): SGHAT, FQNNGV. DNA for the CDR3: TGTGCCTGCAGCTTAGTTGGCACAGATACGCAGTATTTT. This sequence encodes CACSLVGTDTQYF.

This clonotype was counted a few times. The chain couples TRBV7-9 to TRBJ2-7; 10 bases are a match to TRBD1. V lost 4 bases to trimming and J lost 11 bases; unmatched junction nucleotides: 8. This CDR3 region has 13 residues. The germline gives CDR1 SEHNR, CDR2 FQNEAQ (reference sequence). The CDR3 sequence: CASSYPGQGREYF. CDR3 nucleotide sequence: TGTGCCAGCAGCTACCCGGGACAGGGGAGGGAGTACTTC.

By share, this clonotype counts as medium-sized. V is TRBV19 and J is TRBJ2-1, with 7 bases fitting TRBD1. V dropped 3 bases and J dropped 6; count of bases not matched to a gene: 5. The CDR3 length is 14 residues. The germline CDR1 and CDR2 sequences are LNHDA and SQIVND (reference sequence). The chain's CDR3 is CASSMYRGTNEQFF. CDR3 coding DNA: TGTGCCAGTAGTATGTACAGGGGCACCAATGAGCAGTTCTTC.

This clonotype was picked up many times. The genes are TRBV4-3 and TRBJ1-2; D is unresolved. The ends were cut back, 7 bases at V and 1 base at J, with 10 bases in the middle. CDR1 LGHNA and CDR2 YSLEER come from the germline V gene. The CDR3 extends over 13 amino acids. The CDR3 here is CASNPGDNYGYTF. CDR3 DNA sequence: TGCGCCAGCAACCCCGGGGATAACTATGGCTACACCTTC.

The genes are TRBV18 and TRBJ2-7; 9 bases agree with TRBD1. CDR1 and CDR2 (germline): KGHSH, LQKENI. The CDR3 runs 14 residues. The V segment lost 3 bases and the J segment 6 bases; nucleotides outside the gene matches: 6. CDR3 protein: CASSPRGTGSEQYF. The CDR3 DNA is TGTGCCAGCTCACCTCGGGGGACAGGGTCCGAGCAGTACTTC.

This clonotype was counted between two and nine times. This chain links TRBV12-3 or TRBV12-4 with TRBJ2-2; 7 positions match TRBD2. The CDR3 loop spans 16 amino acids. The V segment lost 3 bases and the J segment 2 bases; nucleotides outside the gene matches: 6. The CDR3 DNA reads TGTGCCAGCAGTTTTTGGCTAGCGGTTAACACCGGGGAGCTGTTTTTT. This encodes CASSFWLAVNTGELFF.

This clonotype was detected ten times or more. The gene calls are TRBV12-3 or TRBV12-4 and TRBJ1-2; 7 bases are shared with TRBD1. The CDR3 has 12 amino acids. The V gene end was trimmed by 8 bases and the J gene end by 2 bases; junction bases not matched to a gene: 2. The CDR3 DNA follows: TGTGCCAGCGGGGACAGAAACTATGGCTACACCTTC. This encodes CASGDRNYGYTF.

The chain recombines TRBV12-3 or TRBV12-4 with TRBJ1-5; the D is unclear. The CDR3 runs 14 residues. Trimming pared 8 bases from V and 6 bases from J, leaving 17 bases between. The CDR3 DNA sequence: TGTGCCAGCTCGGAGTTGTTGTTTGGTCAGCCCCAGCATTTT. This encodes CASSELLFGQPQHF.

In this sample, this clonotype turned up a few times. The gene calls are TRBV9 and TRBJ2-7, with TRBD1 matching 8 bases. V lost 0 bases to trimming and J lost 2 bases; unmatched junction nucleotides: 4. The CDR3 totals 15 residues. The germline CDR1 and CDR2 sequences are SGDLS and YYNGEE. The CDR3 nucleotides are TGTGCCAGCAGCGTAGGAGAACAGGGGGCCTACGAGCAGTACTTC. Translation gives CASSVGEQGAYEQYF.

The chain is built from TRBV14 and TRBJ2-6; no clear D gene. This CDR3 contains 16 residues. Germline V gene lookup returns CDR1 SGHDN and CDR2 FVKESK. The ends were cut back, 0 bases at V and 2 bases at J, with 8 bases in the middle. Here the CDR3 reads CASSQDRVAGANVLTF. The CDR3 nucleotides read TGTGCCAGCAGCCAAGATCGGGTGGCTGGGGCCAACGTCCTGACTTTC.

The sample holds many counts of this clonotype. The chain joins TRBV4-2 to TRBJ2-1, with 8 bases lining up with TRBD1. The CDR3 is made up of 15 amino acids. Trimming at V came to 0 bases and at J to 7 bases, leaving 5 bases not matched to a gene. Germline lookup yields CDR1 LGHNA and CDR2 YNFKEQ. The CDR3 reads CASSQEWDRPNEQFF. CDR3 nucleotide sequence: TGTGCCAGCAGCCAAGAATGGGACAGGCCAAATGAGCAGTTCTTC.

Many counts were recorded for this clonotype. The chain carries TRBV2 and TRBJ2-7, with D possibly matching TRBD2 (5 bases). The length of the CDR3 is 13 residues. The V end lost 0 bases, the J end lost 12 bases, and 15 bases lay between the germline ends. Germline lookup yields CDR1 SNHLY and CDR2 FYNNEI. The CDR3 is CASSEAVVARSYF. In nucleotides, the CDR3 is TGTGCCAGCAGTGAAGCGGTGGTAGCGAGATCGTACTTC.

This clonotype was seen repeatedly, ten times or more. Sequence at one end of the junction differs from germline and may be a read error. The chain combines TRBV7-8 with TRBJ2-7; 11 positions match TRBD2. Germline assignment: CDR1 SGHVS and CDR2 FQNEAQ. CDR3 length: 12 residues. CDR3: CASSLSSGRPLF. CDR3 in DNA: TGTGCCAGCAGCTTGTCTAGCGGGAGGCCACTGTTC. The whole variable domain, filled in from reference TRBV7-8 and TRBJ2-7, reads GAGVSQSPRYKVAKRGQDVALRCDPISGHVSLFWYQQALGQGPEFLTYFQNEAQLDKSGLPSDRFFAERPEGSVSTLKIQRTQQEDSAVYLCASSLSSGRPLFGPGTRLTVT.

Turning to this clonotype: Mismatch with germline at one junction end may stem from a read error. The V and J genes are TRBV27 and TRBJ1-1; D gene uncertain. Germline lookup yields CDR1 MNHEY and CDR2 SMNVEV (reference sequence). The CDR3 extends over 15 amino acids. The CDR3 loop is CASSQSVTVNTEDFF. The DNA of the CDR3 is TGTGCCAGCAGCCAATCCGTCACAGTGAACACTGAAGATTTCTTT.

This clonotype was counted many times. V gene TRBV28 combines with J gene TRBJ1-4; the D gene is possibly TRBD1 (5 bases). The germline gives CDR1 MDHEN, CDR2 SYDVKM. The CDR3 runs 14 residues. Trimming removed 5 bases from V and 1 base from J, with 8 bases in between. CDR3 bases: TGTGCCAGCAGTATTGGGGGAACTAATGAAAAACTGTTTTTT. It codes for CASSIGGTNEKLFF. The full variable domain, its missing parts supplied by reference TRBV28 and TRBJ1-4, is DVKVTQSSRYLVKRTGEKVFLECVQDMDHENMFWYRQDPGLGLRLIYFSYDVKMKEKGDIPEGYSVSREKKERFSLILESASTNQTSMYLCASSIGGTNEKLFFGSGTQLSVL.

This clonotype showed up just a few times. The chain recombines TRBV4-2 with TRBJ2-7, with 9 bases aligning to TRBD1. This CDR3 region has 16 residues. Germline V gene lookup returns CDR1 LGHNA and CDR2 YNFKEQ. J was trimmed by 4 bases and V by 0 bases; bases with no gene match: 7. The CDR3 protein is CASSQDWTGAPYEQYF. The CDR3 DNA reads TGTGCCAGCAGCCAAGATTGGACAGGGGCCCCATACGAGCAGTACTTC.